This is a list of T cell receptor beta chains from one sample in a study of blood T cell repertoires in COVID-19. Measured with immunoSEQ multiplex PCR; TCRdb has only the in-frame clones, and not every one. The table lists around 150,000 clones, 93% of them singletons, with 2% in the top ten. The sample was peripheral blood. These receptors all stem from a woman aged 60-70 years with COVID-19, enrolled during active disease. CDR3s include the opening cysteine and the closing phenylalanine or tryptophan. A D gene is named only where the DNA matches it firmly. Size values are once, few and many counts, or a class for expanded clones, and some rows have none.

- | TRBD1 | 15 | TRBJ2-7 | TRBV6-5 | TGTGCCAGCAGTCCGGACAGGGGTTCCCTCTACGAGCAGTACTTC | CASSPDRGSLYEQYF
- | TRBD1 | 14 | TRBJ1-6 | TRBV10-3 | TGTGCCATCAGATCACAGGGGGCTAATTCACCCCTCCACTTT | CAIRSQGANSPLHF
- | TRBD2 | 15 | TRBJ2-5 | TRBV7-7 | TGTGCTAGCAGCTTAGCGGGGCAGGGTTTAGAGACCCAGTACTTC | CASSLAGQGLETQYF
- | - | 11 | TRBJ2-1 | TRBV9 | TGTGCCAGCAGCGCCCAAAATGAGCAGTTCTTC | CASSAQNEQFF
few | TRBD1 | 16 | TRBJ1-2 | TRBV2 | TGTGCCAGCAGTGCTGGGACAGCGACAAATAACTATGGCTACACCTTC | CASSAGTATNNYGYTF
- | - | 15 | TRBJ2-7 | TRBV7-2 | TGTGCCAGCAGCATCGGGACTCGTCGTGCCTACGAGCAGTACTTC | CASSIGTRRAYEQYF
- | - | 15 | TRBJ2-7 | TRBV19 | TGTGCCAGTAGTATAGGGCGGTCAAGCTCCTACGAGCAGTACTTC | CASSIGRSSSYEQYF
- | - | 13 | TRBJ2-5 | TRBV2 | TGTGCCAGCAGTGAAACAGGGTTGGAGACCCAGTACTTC | CASSETGLETQYF
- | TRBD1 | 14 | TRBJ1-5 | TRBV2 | TGTGCCAGCAGTGGGACAGGGGGAAATCAGCCCCAGCATTTT | CASSGTGGNQPQHF
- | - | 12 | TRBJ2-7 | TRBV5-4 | TGTGCCAGCAGACGGGACTTAGACGAGCAGTACTTC | CASRRDLDEQYF
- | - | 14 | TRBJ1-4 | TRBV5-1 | TGCGCCAGCAGCTTGGACACACCTAATGAAAAACTGTTTTTT | CASSLDTPNEKLFF
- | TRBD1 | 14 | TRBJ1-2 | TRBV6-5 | TGTGCCAGCCTCTTTGCCGGGACAGGCTATGGCTACACCTTC | CASLFAGTGYGYTF
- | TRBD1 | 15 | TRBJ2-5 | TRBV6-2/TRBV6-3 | TGTGCCAGCAGCCTTGAGACAGGGTACATCGAGACCCAGTACTTC | CASSLETGYIETQYF
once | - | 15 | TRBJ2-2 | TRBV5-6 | TGTGCCAGCAGCAAGGGACATTTGAACACCGGGGAGCTGTTTTTT | CASSKGHLNTGELFF
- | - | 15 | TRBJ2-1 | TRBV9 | TGTGCCAGCAGCGATCCGGGACACCTAGGGGGTGAGCAGTTCTTC | CASSDPGHLGGEQFF
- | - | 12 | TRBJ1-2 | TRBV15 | TGTGCCACCAGCAGGACCGTCGGGGGCTACACCTTC | CATSRTVGGYTF
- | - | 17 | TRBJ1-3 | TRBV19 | TGTGCCAGTAGTCCGAGGAAGGGGTCCAGCTCTGGAAACACCATATATTTT | CASSPRKGSSSGNTIYF
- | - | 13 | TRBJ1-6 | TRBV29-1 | TGCAGCGTTCGGAGTCTGCCGAATTCACCCCTCCACTTT | CSVRSLPNSPLHF
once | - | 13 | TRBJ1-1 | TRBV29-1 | TGCAGCGCTGCCCAGAGCCAGGAAACTGAAGCTTTCTTT | CSAAQSQETEAFF
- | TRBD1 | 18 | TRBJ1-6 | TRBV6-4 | TGTGCCAGCAGTGAAACCCCCGGGACAGGGATTGATAATTCACCCCTCCACTTT | CASSETPGTGIDNSPLHF
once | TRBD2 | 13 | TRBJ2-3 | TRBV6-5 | TGTGCCAGCACCAGCGGGGACTCAGATACGCAGTATTTT | CASTSGDSDTQYF
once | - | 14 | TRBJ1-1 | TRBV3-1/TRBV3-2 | TGTGCCAGCAGCCAAGGGAGCCTGAACACTGAAGCTTTCTTT | CASSQGSLNTEAFF
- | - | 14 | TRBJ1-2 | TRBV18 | TGTGCCAGCTCACCCAACACAGGGAACTATGGCTACACCTTC | CASSPNTGNYGYTF
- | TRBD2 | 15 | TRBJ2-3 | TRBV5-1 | TGCGCCAGCAGCCAGCGGGGGTTTAGCACAGATACGCAGTATTTT | CASSQRGFSTDTQYF
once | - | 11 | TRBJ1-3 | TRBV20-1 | TGCAGTGCTAGGGGGGCCTTTGGGGTATATTTT | CSARGAFGVYF
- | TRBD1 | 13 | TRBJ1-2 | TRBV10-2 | TGCGCCAGCAGTGACAGGGGGCACTATGGCTACACCTTC | CASSDRGHYGYTF
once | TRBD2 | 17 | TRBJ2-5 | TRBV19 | TGTGCCAGTAGAACAACCGGGACTAGCGGGGTGCAAGAGACCCAGTACTTC | CASRTTGTSGVQETQYF
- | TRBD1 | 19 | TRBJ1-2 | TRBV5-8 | TGTGCCAGCAGCTTGGCCCCCTCGCTGGTCAGGGGGCTGTTCTATGGCTACACCTTC | CASSLAPSLVRGLFYGYTF
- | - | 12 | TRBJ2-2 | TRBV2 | TGTGCCAGCCTCCGGGGCACCGGGGAGCTGTTTTTT | CASLRGTGELFF
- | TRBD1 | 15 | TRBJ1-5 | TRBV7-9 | TGTGCCAGCAGCGTTGGACAGGGGGGGGCCGGGCCCCAGCATTTT | CASSVGQGGAGPQHF
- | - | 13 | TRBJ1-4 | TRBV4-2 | TGTGCCAGCAGCGAGGGGAGGGGTGAAAAACTGTTTTTT | CASSEGRGEKLFF
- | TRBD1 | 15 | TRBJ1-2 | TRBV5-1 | TGCGCCAGCAGCCGATCAGGGGGCCGTAACTATGGCTACACCTTC | CASSRSGGRNYGYTF
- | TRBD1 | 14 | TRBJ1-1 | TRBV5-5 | TGTGCCAGCAGCCCCCGACAGGGGGGAACTGAAGCTTTCTTT | CASSPRQGGTEAFF